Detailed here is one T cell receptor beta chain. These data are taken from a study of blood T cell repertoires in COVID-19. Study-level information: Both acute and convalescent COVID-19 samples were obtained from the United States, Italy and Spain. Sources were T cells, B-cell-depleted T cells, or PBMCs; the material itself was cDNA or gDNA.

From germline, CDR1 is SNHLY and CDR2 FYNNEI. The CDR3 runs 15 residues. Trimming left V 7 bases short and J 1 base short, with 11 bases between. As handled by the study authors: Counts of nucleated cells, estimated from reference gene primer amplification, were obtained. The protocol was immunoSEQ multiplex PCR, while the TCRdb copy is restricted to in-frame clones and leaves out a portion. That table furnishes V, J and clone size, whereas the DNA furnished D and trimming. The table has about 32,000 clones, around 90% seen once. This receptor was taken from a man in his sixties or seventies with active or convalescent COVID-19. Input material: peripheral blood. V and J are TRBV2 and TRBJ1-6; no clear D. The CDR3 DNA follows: TGTGCCAGCACGCGGGTAGGATCCTATAATTCACCCCTCCACTTT. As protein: CASTRVGSYNSPLHF.